This T cell receptor (beta chain) was observed in a study of blood T cell repertoires in COVID-19. Study details: Samples of COVID-19 (acute and convalescent) were obtained from the United States, Italy and Spain.

Trimming took 5 bases from V and 3 from J, leaving 14 bases between them. CDR1 is SGHAT, CDR2 FQDESV, per germline (reference sequence). The CDR3 runs to 14 residues. How the authors handled the data: Estimates of nucleated cell counts were drawn from the amplification of reference gene primers. Using immunoSEQ multiplex PCR, the repertoire was profiled, and TCRdb retains in-frame clones only, with some absent. The V and J calls and the clone size are those of that table, but D and trimming were determined from the DNA. The table lists approximately 100,000 clones, roughly 88% of them singletons. The receptor was isolated from a woman older than 75 with active or convalescent COVID-19. Sequencing was carried out using peripheral blood. This sequence joins TRBV11-1 and TRBJ2-7; tentatively, D is TRBD1 (5 bases). CDR3 in DNA: TGTGCCAGCAGCACCAGAGACAGACGCTACGAGCAGTACTTC. Its protein is CASSTRDRRYEQYF.